This is a list of T cell receptor beta chains from one sample in a study of untreated major depressive disorder. Produced via immunoSEQ multiplex PCR; TCRdb's table is partial and in-frame only. Of over 20,000 clones listed, 70% to 90% were seen once; the top ten hold about 4.7%. The sample was CD4+ T cells from PBMCs. These receptors came from a woman aged 25 to 39 in good health. The CDR3 runs from the conserved cysteine through the conserved F or W. D genes are given only for firm matches.

CDR3aa,v_gene,d_gene,j_gene
CASSSQTGPYGYTF,TRBV7-2,TRBD1,TRBJ1-2
CASSLGPGLSGANVLTF,TRBV5-8,NA,TRBJ2-6
CASSFRGAGGYNEQFF,TRBV7-2,TRBD2,TRBJ2-1
CASRGQWNTGELFF,TRBV28,NA,TRBJ2-2
CASSPRLDSTNTEAFF,TRBV9,NA,TRBJ1-1
CASSYSIGRDDYGYTF,TRBV6-5,NA,TRBJ1-2
CASSPGTSGGGTQYF,TRBV5-1,TRBD2,TRBJ2-5
CASSLGTGRSGNTIYF,TRBV5-6,NA,TRBJ1-3
CASSQQGYEQFF,TRBV4-2,NA,TRBJ2-1
CASSHPSGGSEKLFF,TRBV23-1,TRBD1,TRBJ1-4
CASKGGDTEAFF,TRBV6-6,NA,TRBJ1-1
CASSLAWGRRDAPFF,TRBV5-4,NA,TRBJ2-1
CASSEAGAGTNSPLHF,TRBV2,NA,TRBJ1-6
CASSLDGTGNTEAFF,TRBV5-4,TRBD1,TRBJ1-1
CASSLDRAPDTQYF,TRBV11-3,NA,TRBJ2-3
CASSPELYRETQYF,TRBV18,NA,TRBJ2-5
CASSRGDPDYTGELFF,TRBV4-1,NA,TRBJ2-2
CASRRNRVVSTEAFF,TRBV10-2,NA,TRBJ1-1
CAWRKRGLKYGYTF,TRBV30,NA,TRBJ1-2
CASSAQGRWSAFF,TRBV25-1,NA,TRBJ1-1
CASSTGNTEAFF,TRBV6-6,NA,TRBJ1-1
CASTAVVDTDTQYF,TRBV2,NA,TRBJ2-3
CASSPPGLYEKLFF,TRBV4-1,NA,TRBJ1-4
CAWTSGTATYEQYF,TRBV30,TRBD1,TRBJ2-7
CASSETGSGYTGNQPQHF,TRBV27,TRBD1,TRBJ1-5
CATDNAAGYGYTF,TRBV19,NA,TRBJ1-2
CASSRPIRPGTESSTDTQYF,TRBV10-1,TRBD1,TRBJ2-3
CAWSVGDREGQPQHF,TRBV30,NA,TRBJ1-5
CASSLRDRLTEAFF,TRBV19,TRBD1,TRBJ1-1
CASSRGQNPLGELFF,TRBV5-1,TRBD1,TRBJ2-2
CASSPRNSGATNEKLFF,TRBV21-1,NA,TRBJ1-4
CASSLSGLRANEKLFF,TRBV7-6,NA,TRBJ1-4
CAWSAGGVQETQYF,TRBV30,TRBD1,TRBJ2-5
CASSIGQVDNEQFF,TRBV19,NA,TRBJ2-1
CASSHGQGYTDTQYF,TRBV4-3,TRBD1,TRBJ2-3
CASSAQGATGELFF,TRBV7-3,TRBD1,TRBJ2-2
CASSFRQDTDTQYF,TRBV7-8,NA,TRBJ2-3
CASSLAEEQYF,TRBV7-6,TRBD2,TRBJ2-7
CASNPTGANTEAFF,TRBV7-2,NA,TRBJ1-1
CASSFQRVNEKLFF,TRBV7-8,NA,TRBJ1-4
CAIGTGLRTQYF,TRBV28,TRBD1,TRBJ2-5